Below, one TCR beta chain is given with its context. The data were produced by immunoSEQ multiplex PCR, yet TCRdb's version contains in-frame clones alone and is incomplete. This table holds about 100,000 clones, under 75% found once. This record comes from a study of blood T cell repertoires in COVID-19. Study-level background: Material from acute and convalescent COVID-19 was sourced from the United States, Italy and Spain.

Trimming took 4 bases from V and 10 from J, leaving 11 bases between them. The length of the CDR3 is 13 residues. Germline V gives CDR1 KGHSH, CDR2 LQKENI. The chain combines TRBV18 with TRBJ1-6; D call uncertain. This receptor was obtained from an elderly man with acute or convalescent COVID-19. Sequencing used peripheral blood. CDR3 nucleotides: TGTGCCAGCTCACTAGCTGACGTCTCACCCCTCCACTTT. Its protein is CASSLADVSPLHF.